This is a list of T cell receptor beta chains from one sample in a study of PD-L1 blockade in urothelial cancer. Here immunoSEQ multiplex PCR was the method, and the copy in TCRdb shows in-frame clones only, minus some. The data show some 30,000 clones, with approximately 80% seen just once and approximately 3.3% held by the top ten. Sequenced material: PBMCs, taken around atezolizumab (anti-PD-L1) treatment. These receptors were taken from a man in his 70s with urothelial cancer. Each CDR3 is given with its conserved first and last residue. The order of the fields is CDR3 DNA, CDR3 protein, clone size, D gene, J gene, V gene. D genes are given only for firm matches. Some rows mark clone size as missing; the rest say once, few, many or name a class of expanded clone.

TGTGCCAGCAGCTTAGAGCATGAGCAGTTCTTC	CASSLEHEQFF	.	.	TRBJ2-1	TRBV7-2
TGTGCCAGCAGCTTAGCGCAGCGGATCGGGGAGCTGTTTTTT	CASSLAQRIGELFF	.	.	TRBJ2-2	TRBV11-3
TGTGCCACTGCAGGGAATCCGACCGGGGAGCTGTTTTTT	CATAGNPTGELFF	few	.	TRBJ2-2	TRBV18
TGTGCCAGCAGCTTGGGACTAGTAGGTAACGAGCAGTACTTC	CASSLGLVGNEQYF	once	.	TRBJ2-7	TRBV5-4
TGTGCCAGCAGCTTGGACACCCAAGCTAACTATGGCTACACCTTC	CASSLDTQANYGYTF	.	.	TRBJ1-2	TRBV7-8
TGTGCCAGCAGTGGGGACAGCCTCACAGATACGCAGTATTTT	CASSGDSLTDTQYF	.	TRBD1	TRBJ2-3	TRBV6-1
TGTGCCAGCAGCTTAGATAGTTTAGCTTCGGGGTACGAGCAGTACTTC	CASSLDSLASGYEQYF	.	.	TRBJ2-7	TRBV7-6
TGTGCCAGCGGAAAACCGGGACAGCTCGTCGAGCAGTACTTC	CASGKPGQLVEQYF	.	TRBD1	TRBJ2-7	TRBV6-5
TGTGCCAGCAGTTTACGTACGGGAGGGAATAATGAGCAGTTCTTC	CASSLRTGGNNEQFF	.	TRBD2	TRBJ2-1	TRBV28
TGCAGCGTTGACCGTCAGGTTGGTGAGCAGTTCTTC	CSVDRQVGEQFF	.	.	TRBJ2-1	TRBV29-1
TGTGTCAGAAGCTTAGAACTGGACAGGGGGCGGGAGACCCAGTACTTC	CVRSLELDRGRETQYF	.	.	TRBJ2-5	TRBV7-5
TGTGCCAGCACCCCCTGGGACAGTGAAGAGACCCAGTACTTC	CASTPWDSEETQYF	.	TRBD1	TRBJ2-5	TRBV6-5
TGCGCCAGCAGCCAAAGGACAGGGAAGGGTGGCTACACCTTC	CASSQRTGKGGYTF	few	TRBD1	TRBJ1-2	TRBV4-3
TGCGCCAGCAGCTTGCCTTCAGGGATTAGAGGGAACACTGAAGCTTTCTTT	CASSLPSGIRGNTEAFF	few	.	TRBJ1-1	TRBV5-1
TGTGCCACTTCAAAAACAGGGCCCAACAGTGAAAAACTGTTTTTT	CATSKTGPNSEKLFF	.	.	TRBJ1-4	TRBV28
TGTGCCAGCAGCTTAGAGTCCAGGGAACTCAATGAGCAGTTCTTC	CASSLESRELNEQFF	once	.	TRBJ2-1	TRBV11-3
TGTGCAAGTCCCCGGGTGGGACAGGCAGGACTAGCGGGAATCTATGAGCAGTTCTTC	CASPRVGQAGLAGIYEQFF	.	.	TRBJ2-1	TRBV12-2
TGTGCCAGCAGCCCCTGGGACACTGGGGGCAATTCACCCCTCCACTTT	CASSPWDTGGNSPLHF	few	.	TRBJ1-6	TRBV11-2
TGCGCCAGCAGCCAGGGACAGGGGGCTGCAGAGACCCAGTACTTC	CASSQGQGAAETQYF	.	TRBD1	TRBJ2-5	TRBV5-1
TGTGCCAGCAGTGGGCGAGACAGGGGAACTGGCTACACCTTC	CASSGRDRGTGYTF	.	TRBD1	TRBJ1-2	TRBV2
TGTGCTAGCAGCCCAGAGCGGGACTCCTACGAGCAGTACTTC	CASSPERDSYEQYF	.	TRBD2	TRBJ2-7	TRBV7-7
TGTGCCAGTAGTCCGCAGGGGAGGGAGGAGCAGTACTTC	CASSPQGREEQYF	.	.	TRBJ2-7	TRBV19
TGTGCCAGCAGCTTAGCCGGGACAAAATCCTACGAGCAGTACTTC	CASSLAGTKSYEQYF	.	.	TRBJ2-7	TRBV7-9
TGCGCCAGCAGCTGGGGACTAGCGGGGGCCCGGGATACGCAGTATTTT	CASSWGLAGARDTQYF	.	TRBD2	TRBJ2-3	TRBV4-1
TGCGCCAGCAGCCCGACAGGGGGCGGAAACACCATATATTTT	CASSPTGGGNTIYF	.	TRBD1	TRBJ1-3	TRBV5-1
TGTGCCAGCAGTTGGGGCGGATTGGATCAGCCCCAGCATTTT	CASSWGGLDQPQHF	.	.	TRBJ1-5	TRBV28
TGTGCCAGCAGTTACCGCGGGGTTAGTGGAAACACCATATATTTT	CASSYRGVSGNTIYF	.	.	TRBJ1-3	TRBV6-5
TGTGCCTGGAGTGCGGACAGGGGGAACCAGCCCCAGCATTTT	CAWSADRGNQPQHF	.	TRBD1	TRBJ1-5	TRBV30
TGCGCCAGCAGCCGGACAGTCTCTGGAAACACCATATATTTT	CASSRTVSGNTIYF	.	.	TRBJ1-3	TRBV5-1
TGTGCCAGCAGCGTCCTAGCGGGGGGGATCTACACCGGGGAGCTGTTTTTT	CASSVLAGGIYTGELFF	.	TRBD2	TRBJ2-2	TRBV11-2
TGTGCCAGCAGGACTCAGGGGAACACCGGGGAGCTGTTTTTT	CASRTQGNTGELFF	.	.	TRBJ2-2	TRBV7-9
TGTGCCTGGAGTCTGGGACAGAAAGAGACCCAGTACTTC	CAWSLGQKETQYF	.	TRBD1	TRBJ2-5	TRBV30
TGTGCCAGCAGCCCCAGGACAGGCTACGAGCAGTACTTC	CASSPRTGYEQYF	.	TRBD1	TRBJ2-7	TRBV7-2
TGTGCCAGCAGCCTGACCTCCCGGGGACAGGGTTACACTGAAGCTTTCTTT	CASSLTSRGQGYTEAFF	.	TRBD1	TRBJ1-1	TRBV7-9
TGTGCCACCAGCAGAGACCAGAACTATGGCTACACCTTC	CATSRDQNYGYTF	.	.	TRBJ1-2	TRBV15
TGTGCCAGCAGCTTCGCCCTAGCGGGGGCCTTCCAAGAGACCCAGTACTTC	CASSFALAGAFQETQYF	.	TRBD2	TRBJ2-5	TRBV7-2